This is a list of T cell receptor beta chains from one sample in a study of blood T cells in healthy people across ages. MiXCR, applied by TCRdb to the 5' RACE reads, yields one record per CDR3 protein. The sample lists about 680,000 distinct CDR3 sequences, 49% occurring once. Specimen: blood. These receptors all stem from an older woman in good health. Each CDR3 is given with its conserved first and last residue. A D gene is named only where the DNA matches it firmly. Size values are once, few and many counts, or a class for expanded clones, and some rows have none.

length: 17
J: TRBJ2-1
V: TRBV3-1
D: .
size: .
CDR3: CASSQDRKRSSYNEQFF
DNA: TGTGCCAGCAGCCAAGATAGGAAGCGCTCCTCCTACAATGAGCAGTTCTTC

length: 15
J: TRBJ2-1
V: TRBV7-2
D: .
size: few
CDR3: CASSLEGETYNEQFF
DNA: TGTGCCAGCAGCTTAGAAGGAGAGACCTACAATGAGCAGTTCTTC

length: 19
J: TRBJ2-4
V: TRBV4-3
D: .
size: .
CDR3: CASSQDPTGTTLAKNIQYF
DNA: TGCGCCAGCAGCCAAGATCCGACAGGAACCACATTAGCCAAAAACATTCAGTACTTC

length: 12
J: TRBJ2-7
V: TRBV20-1
D: .
size: .
CDR3: CSASQTDAEQYF
DNA: TGCAGTGCTTCTCAAACAGACGCCGAGCAGTACTTC

length: 12
J: TRBJ2-5
V: TRBV28
D: .
size: .
CDR3: CASSVLSETQYF
DNA: TGTGCCAGCAGTGTGTTGTCAGAGACCCAGTACTTC

length: 17
J: TRBJ2-1
V: TRBV3-1
D: TRBD2
size: .
CDR3: CASSGGRGISSYNEQFF
DNA: TGTGCCAGCAGCGGCGGGAGGGGAATTAGCTCCTACAATGAGCAGTTCTTC

length: 14
J: TRBJ2-7
V: TRBV7-6
D: .
size: .
CDR3: CASSLGDTPREQYF
DNA: TGTGCCAGCAGCTTAGGGGACACCCCTAGGGAGCAGTACTTC

length: 15
J: TRBJ2-7
V: TRBV7-2
D: TRBD2
size: .
CDR3: CASRGGREGGCRQYF
DNA: TGTGCCAGCAGGGGAGGACGGGAGGGTGGCTGCAGGCAGTACTTC

length: 16
J: TRBJ2-7
V: TRBV4-3
D: TRBD1
size: few
CDR3: CASSQDTSGGFYEQYF
DNA: TGCGCCAGCAGCCAAGATACGTCAGGGGGCTTCTACGAGCAGTACTTC

length: 16
J: TRBJ2-7
V: TRBV3-1
D: TRBD2
size: .
CDR3: CASSQWLAGMPYEQYF
DNA: TGTGCCAGCAGCCAATGGCTAGCGGGGATGCCCTACGAGCAGTACTTC

length: 14
J: TRBJ2-1
V: TRBV7-9
D: TRBD2
size: .
CDR3: CASSPGTSGPEQFF
DNA: TGTGCCAGCAGCCCCGGGACTAGCGGCCCTGAGCAGTTCTTC

length: 12
J: TRBJ1-1
V: TRBV29-1
D: .
size: .
CDR3: CSVPPGNTEAFF
DNA: TGCAGCGTTCCACCGGGAAACACTGAAGCTTTCTTT

length: 15
J: TRBJ2-2
V: TRBV12-3/TRBV12-4
D: .
size: .
CDR3: CASSLPRPGAGELFF
DNA: TGTGCCAGCAGTCTTCCCCGCCCGGGGGCCGGGGAGCTGTTTTTT

length: 15
J: TRBJ1-5
V: TRBV6-1
D: TRBD1
size: .
CDR3: CASSRWQGDDQPQHF
DNA: TGTGCCAGCAGCAGATGGCAGGGGGACGATCAGCCCCAGCATTTT

length: 12
J: TRBJ2-7
V: TRBV7-8
D: TRBD2
size: once
CDR3: CASGGRAYKQYF
DNA: TGTGCCAGCGGCGGGAGGGCCTATAAGCAGTACTTC

length: 16
J: TRBJ2-7
V: TRBV10-3
D: TRBD2
size: .
CDR3: CAISGPGTSDSYEQYF
DNA: TGTGCCATCAGTGGGCCGGGGACTAGCGACTCCTACGAGCAGTACTTC

length: 16
J: TRBJ2-7
V: TRBV20-1
D: TRBD2
size: .
CDR3: CSARVADGRAYYEQYF
DNA: TGCAGTGCTAGAGTTGCGGACGGGAGGGCCTACTACGAGCAGTACTTC

length: 12
J: TRBJ1-6
V: TRBV3-1
D: .
size: .
CDR3: CASSQDLGVLHF
DNA: TGTGCCAGCAGCCAAGATCTGGGTGTCCTCCACTTT

length: 14
J: TRBJ1-2
V: TRBV27
D: .
size: .
CDR3: CASSLLGNNYGYTF
DNA: TGTGCCAGCAGTTTATTAGGAAATAACTATGGCTACACCTTC

length: 13
J: TRBJ2-3
V: TRBV4-2
D: .
size: .
CDR3: CASSQGRTDTQYF
DNA: TGTGCCAGCAGCCAAGGACGTACGGATACGCAGTATTTT

length: 14
J: TRBJ2-3
V: TRBV4-3
D: .
size: .
CDR3: CASSQVSGADTQYF
DNA: TGCGCCAGCAGCCAAGTTTCGGGTGCAGATACGCAGTATTTT

length: 13
J: TRBJ2-3
V: TRBV10-3
D: TRBD2
size: .
CDR3: CAITPGGTDTQYF
DNA: TGTGCCATCACTCCGGGAGGAACAGATACGCAGTATTTT

length: 13
J: TRBJ1-5
V: TRBV4-3
D: .
size: .
CDR3: CASSQEEGQPQHF
DNA: TGCGCCAGCAGCCAAGAAGAGGGTCAGCCCCAGCATTTT

length: 12
J: TRBJ2-5
V: TRBV28
D: .
size: .
CDR3: CASRGSYNEQYF
DNA: TGTGCCAGCAGGGGTTCCTACAATGAGCAGTACTTC

length: 15
J: TRBJ2-2
V: TRBV7-2
D: TRBD2
size: .
CDR3: CASSFVTSGPGELFF
DNA: TGTGCCAGCAGCTTTGTGACTAGCGGTCCCGGGGAGCTGTTTTTT

length: 15
J: TRBJ1-2
V: TRBV27
D: TRBD1
size: many
CDR3: CASSLEAGQGYGYTF
DNA: TGTGCCAGCAGTTTAGAGGCGGGACAGGGGTATGGCTACACCTTC

length: 16
J: TRBJ1-3
V: TRBV10-3
D: .
size: .
CDR3: CAIRSSSIYSGNTIYF
DNA: TGTGCCATCCGGAGCTCTTCAATATACTCTGGAAACACCATATATTTT

length: 15
J: TRBJ2-1
V: TRBV9
D: .
size: .
CDR3: CASSPQPSSYNEQFF
DNA: TGTGCCAGCAGCCCCCAGCCTAGCTCCTACAATGAGCAGTTCTTC

length: 15
J: TRBJ1-4
V: TRBV15
D: TRBD1
size: few
CDR3: CATSRVGQANEKLFF
DNA: TGTGCCACCAGCAGAGTCGGACAGGCTAATGAAAAACTGTTTTTT

length: 15
J: TRBJ2-1
V: TRBV5-1
D: .
size: .
CDR3: CASSPTLPSYDEQFF
DNA: TGCGCCAGCAGCCCGACTCTTCCCTCCTACGATGAGCAGTTCTTC

length: 15
J: TRBJ2-1
V: TRBV7-2
D: .
size: .
CDR3: CASSPRDDSYNEQFF
DNA: TGTGCCAGCAGCCCCAGGGACGACTCCTACAATGAGCAGTTCTTC

length: 14
J: TRBJ2-3
V: TRBV9
D: .
size: .
CDR3: CASSISALADTQYF
DNA: TGTGCCAGCAGCATTAGCGCTCTAGCTGATACGCAGTATTTT

length: 12
J: TRBJ2-1
V: TRBV19
D: TRBD1
size: .
CDR3: CAASDREHEQFF
DNA: TGTGCCGCCTCCGACAGGGAGCATGAGCAGTTCTTC

length: 15
J: TRBJ2-2
V: TRBV18
D: .
size: .
CDR3: CASSQQSGFTGELFF
DNA: TGTGCCAGCTCACAGCAGTCGGGATTCACCGGGGAGCTGTTTTTT

length: 12
J: TRBJ2-7
V: TRBV29-1
D: TRBD1
size: .
CDR3: CSVLQGEETKYF
DNA: TGCAGCGTTTTACAGGGGGAAGAGACCAAGTACTTC

length: 15
J: TRBJ2-7
V: TRBV20-1
D: TRBD2
size: few
CDR3: CSARPPTSGYYEQYF
DNA: TGCAGTGCTAGACCTCCGACTAGCGGTTACTACGAGCAGTACTTC

length: 14
J: TRBJ2-3
V: TRBV7-2
D: .
size: few
CDR3: CASSLRGGTDTQYF
DNA: TGTGCCAGCAGCTTGAGGGGGGGCACAGATACGCAGTATTTT

length: 14
J: TRBJ2-1
V: TRBV2
D: .
size: few
CDR3: CASRVDSGSSEQFF
DNA: TGTGCCAGCAGAGTGGACAGTGGGTCTAGTGAGCAGTTCTTC

length: 13
J: TRBJ2-5
V: TRBV5-5
D: .
size: few
CDR3: CASSSRSLETQYF
DNA: TGTGCCAGCAGCTCCCGGAGCCTAGAGACCCAGTACTTC

length: 12
J: TRBJ2-7
V: TRBV5-6
D: .
size: few
CDR3: CASSFLGDEQYF
DNA: TGTGCCAGCAGCTTTCTGGGAGACGAGCAGTACTTC

length: 15
J: TRBJ2-3
V: TRBV20-1
D: .
size: .
CDR3: CSAREQIASTDTQYF
DNA: TGCAGTGCTAGAGAGCAAATAGCGAGCACAGATACGCAGTATTTT

length: 16
J: TRBJ2-5
V: TRBV12-3/TRBV12-4
D: .
size: .
CDR3: CASDSLMAGQNNEQYF
DNA: TGTGCCAGCGACTCTTTGATGGCGGGACAAAACAATGAGCAGTACTTC

length: 16
J: TRBJ1-2
V: TRBV9
D: TRBD1
size: .
CDR3: CASSVVEGAVDYGYTF
DNA: TGTGCCAGCAGCGTAGTCGAGGGGGCGGTTGACTATGGCTACACCTTC

length: 12
J: TRBJ2-4
V: TRBV3-1
D: .
size: .
CDR3: CASSQVRGIQYF
DNA: TGTGCCAGCAGCCAAGTGCGTGGCATTCAGTACTTC

length: 12
J: TRBJ1-2
V: TRBV5-8
D: .
size: .
CDR3: CASTNTPYGYTF
DNA: TGTGCCAGTACTAACACACCGTATGGCTACACCTTC

length: 18
J: TRBJ2-5
V: TRBV20-1
D: TRBD2
size: .
CDR3: CSARRTGGLAGIQETQYF
DNA: TGCAGTGCTAGAAGAACAGGGGGACTAGCGGGGATACAAGAGACCCAGTACTTC